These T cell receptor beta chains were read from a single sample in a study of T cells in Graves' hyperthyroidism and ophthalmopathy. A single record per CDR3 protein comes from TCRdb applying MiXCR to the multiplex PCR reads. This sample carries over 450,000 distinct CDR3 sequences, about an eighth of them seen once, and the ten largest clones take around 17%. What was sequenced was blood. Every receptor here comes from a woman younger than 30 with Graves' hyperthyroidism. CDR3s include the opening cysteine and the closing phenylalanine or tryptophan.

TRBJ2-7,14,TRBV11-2,CASSPVGSGRGQYF
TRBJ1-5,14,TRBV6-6,CASSYDRSNQPQHF
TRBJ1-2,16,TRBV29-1,CSVTRLTGGARDGYTF
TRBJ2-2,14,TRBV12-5,CASGLGLYTGELFF
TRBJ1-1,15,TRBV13,CASSLGIGGYTEAFF
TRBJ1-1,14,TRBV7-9,CPSSLGGENTEAFF
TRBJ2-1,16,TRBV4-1,CASSPTRDRANNEQFF
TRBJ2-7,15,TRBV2,CASSVEGVAPGEQYF
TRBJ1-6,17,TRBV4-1,CASSQVIAGQDDSPLHF
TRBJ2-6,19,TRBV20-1,CSASGTGVAGNPGANVLTF
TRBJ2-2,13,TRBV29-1,CSVDEGNTGELFF
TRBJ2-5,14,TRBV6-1,CASTTSRHQETQYF
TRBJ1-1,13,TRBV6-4,CASSGLPTPEAFF
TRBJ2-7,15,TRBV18,CASSPRDPGSYEQYF
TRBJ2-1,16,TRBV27,CASSLGGFDTYNEQFF
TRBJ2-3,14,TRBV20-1,CSAISRLVTDTQYF
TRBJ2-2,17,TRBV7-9,CASSLDGLAGGIGELFF
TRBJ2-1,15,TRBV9,CASSVDVAAYNEQFF
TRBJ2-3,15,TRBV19,CASRQTSGKTDTQYF
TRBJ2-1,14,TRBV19,CASSIGRDPNEQFF
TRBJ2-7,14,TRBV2,CASSERAVPGEQYF
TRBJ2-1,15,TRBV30,CAWSVYRRGSGEQFF
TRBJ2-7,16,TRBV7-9,CASSLNPTSGIYEQYF
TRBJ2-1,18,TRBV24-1,CATSDPLIGAGGPQEQFF
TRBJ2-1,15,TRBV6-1,CASSAARDYYNEQFF
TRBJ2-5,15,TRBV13,CASSSWGGDQETQYF
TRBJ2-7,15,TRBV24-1,CATSDPRRGAYEQYF
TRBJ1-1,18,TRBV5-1,CASSFGTGASPRNTEAFF
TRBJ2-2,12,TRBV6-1,CASILSGGELFF
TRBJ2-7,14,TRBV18,CASSQGQGEHEQYF
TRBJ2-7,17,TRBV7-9,CASSPGLAGVKGYEQYF
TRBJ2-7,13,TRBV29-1,CSVQKAGVNEQYF
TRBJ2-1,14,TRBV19,CASSIWGGYNEQFF
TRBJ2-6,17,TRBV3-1,CASSFSGRAVGANVLTF
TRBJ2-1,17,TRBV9,CASSVAMRLAAYNEQFF
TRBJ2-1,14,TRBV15,CAIALPGVGNEQFF
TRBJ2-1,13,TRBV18,CASSPNRDSEQFF
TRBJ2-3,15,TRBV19,CASSMVGYLTDTQYF
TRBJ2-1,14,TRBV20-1,CSVRDFISYNEQFF
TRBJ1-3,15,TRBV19,CASTPSGMNGNTIYF
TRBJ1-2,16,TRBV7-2,CASSSQTGGANYGYTF
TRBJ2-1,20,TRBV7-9,CASSSFGHTSGRSAYNEQFF
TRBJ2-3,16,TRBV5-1,CASSPGTSGRADTQYF
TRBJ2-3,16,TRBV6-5,CASSYDGGRSADTQYF
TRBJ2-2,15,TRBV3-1,CASSQGGMGTGELFF